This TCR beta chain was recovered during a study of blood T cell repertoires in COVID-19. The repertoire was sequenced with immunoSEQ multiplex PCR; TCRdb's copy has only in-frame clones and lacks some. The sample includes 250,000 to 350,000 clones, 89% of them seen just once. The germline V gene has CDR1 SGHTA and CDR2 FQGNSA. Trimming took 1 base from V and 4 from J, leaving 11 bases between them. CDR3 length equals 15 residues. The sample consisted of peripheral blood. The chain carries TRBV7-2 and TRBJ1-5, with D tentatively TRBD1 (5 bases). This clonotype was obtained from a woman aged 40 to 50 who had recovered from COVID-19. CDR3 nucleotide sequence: TGTGCCAGCAGCTTAGAAGGGGCCTCTAATCAGCCCCAGCATTTT. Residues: CASSLEGASNQPQHF.